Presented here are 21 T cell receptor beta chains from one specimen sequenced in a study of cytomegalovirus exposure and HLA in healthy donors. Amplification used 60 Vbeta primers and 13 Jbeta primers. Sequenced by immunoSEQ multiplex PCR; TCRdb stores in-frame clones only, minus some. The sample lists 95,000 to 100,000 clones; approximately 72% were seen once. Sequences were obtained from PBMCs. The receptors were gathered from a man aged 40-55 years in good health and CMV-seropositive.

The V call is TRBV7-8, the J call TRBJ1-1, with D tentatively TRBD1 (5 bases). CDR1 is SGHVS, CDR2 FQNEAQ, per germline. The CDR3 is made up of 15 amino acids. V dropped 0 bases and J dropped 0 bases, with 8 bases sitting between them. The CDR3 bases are TGTGCCAGCAGCTTAGCCGCGACAGTGAACACTGAAGCTTTCTTT. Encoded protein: CASSLAATVNTEAFF. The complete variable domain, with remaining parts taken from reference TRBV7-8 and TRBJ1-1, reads GAGVSQSPRYKVAKRGQDVALRCDPISGHVSLFWYQQALGQGPEFLTYFQNEAQLDKSGLPSDRFFAERPEGSVSTLKIQRTQQEDSAVYLCASSLAATVNTEAFFGQGTRLTVV.

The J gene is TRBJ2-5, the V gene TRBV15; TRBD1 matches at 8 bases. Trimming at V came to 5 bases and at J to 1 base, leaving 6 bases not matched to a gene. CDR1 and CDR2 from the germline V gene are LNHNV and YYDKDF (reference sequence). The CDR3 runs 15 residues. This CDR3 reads CATSVGQGPQETQYF. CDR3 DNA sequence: TGTGCCACCAGCGTCGGACAGGGCCCCCAAGAGACCCAGTACTTC.

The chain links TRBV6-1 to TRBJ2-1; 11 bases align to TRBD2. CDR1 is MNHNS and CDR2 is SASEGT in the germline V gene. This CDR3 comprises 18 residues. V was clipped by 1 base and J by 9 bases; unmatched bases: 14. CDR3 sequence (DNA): TGTGCCAGCAGTGAAGTAGTTGGGTTAGCGGGGGGGCGGAGTGAGCAGTTCTTC. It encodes CASSEVVGLAGGRSEQFF.

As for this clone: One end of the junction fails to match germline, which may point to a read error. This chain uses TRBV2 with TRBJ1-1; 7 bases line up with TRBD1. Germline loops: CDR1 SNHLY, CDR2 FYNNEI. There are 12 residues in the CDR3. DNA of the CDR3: TGTGCCAGCAGGCCCGACAGGGTATCTCGACAATTT. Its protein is CASRPDRVSRQF.

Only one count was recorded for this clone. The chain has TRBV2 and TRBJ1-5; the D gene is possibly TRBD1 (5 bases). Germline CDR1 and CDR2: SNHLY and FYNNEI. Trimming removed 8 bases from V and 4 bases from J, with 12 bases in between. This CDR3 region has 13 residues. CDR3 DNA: TGTGCCAGCGACCTGGGGCTTAATCAGCCCCAGCATTTT. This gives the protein CASDLGLNQPQHF. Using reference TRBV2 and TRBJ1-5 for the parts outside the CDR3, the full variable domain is EPEVTQTPSHQVTQMGQEVILRCVPISNHLYFYWYRQILGQKVEFLVSFYNNEISEKSEIFDDQFSVERPDGSNFTLKIRSTKLEDSAMYFCASDLGLNQPQHFGDGTRLSIL.

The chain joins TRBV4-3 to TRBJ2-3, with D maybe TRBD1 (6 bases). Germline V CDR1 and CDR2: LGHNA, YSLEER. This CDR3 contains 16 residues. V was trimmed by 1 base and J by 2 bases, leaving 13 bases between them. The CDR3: CASSQANRAYTDTQYF. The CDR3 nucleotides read TGCGCCAGCAGCCAAGCAAACAGGGCCTACACAGATACGCAGTATTTT.

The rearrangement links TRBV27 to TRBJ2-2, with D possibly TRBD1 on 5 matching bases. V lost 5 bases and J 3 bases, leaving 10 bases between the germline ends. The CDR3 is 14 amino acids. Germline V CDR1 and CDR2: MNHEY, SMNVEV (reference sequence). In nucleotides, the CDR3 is TGTGCCAGCAGTCTCGCCAGGGACACCGGGGAGCTGTTTTTT. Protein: CASSLARDTGELFF.

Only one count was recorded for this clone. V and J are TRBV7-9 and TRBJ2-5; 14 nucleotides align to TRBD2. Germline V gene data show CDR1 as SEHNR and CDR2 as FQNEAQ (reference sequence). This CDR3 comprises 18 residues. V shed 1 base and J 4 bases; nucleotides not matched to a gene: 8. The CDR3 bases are TGTGCCAGCAGCTTAGGCGGGACTAGCGGGAGATTGGGAGAGACCCAGTACTTC. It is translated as CASSLGGTSGRLGETQYF.

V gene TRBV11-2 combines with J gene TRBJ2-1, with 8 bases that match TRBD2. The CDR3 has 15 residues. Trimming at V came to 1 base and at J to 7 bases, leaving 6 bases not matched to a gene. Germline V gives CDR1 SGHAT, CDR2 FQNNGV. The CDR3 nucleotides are TGTGCCAGCAGCTTAGCCCCTAGCGGGTTTAATGAGCAGTTCTTC. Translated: CASSLAPSGFNEQFF.

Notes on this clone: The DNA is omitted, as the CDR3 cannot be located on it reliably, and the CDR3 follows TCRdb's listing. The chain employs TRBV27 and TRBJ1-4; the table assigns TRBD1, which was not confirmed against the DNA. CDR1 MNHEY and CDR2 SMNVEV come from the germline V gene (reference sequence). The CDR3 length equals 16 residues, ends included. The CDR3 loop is CASSSSRTGGNEKLFF.

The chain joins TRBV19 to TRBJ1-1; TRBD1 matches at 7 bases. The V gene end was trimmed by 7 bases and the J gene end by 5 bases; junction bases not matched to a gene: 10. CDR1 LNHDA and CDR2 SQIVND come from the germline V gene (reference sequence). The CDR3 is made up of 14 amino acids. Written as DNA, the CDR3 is TGTGCCAGTACCACGGAGGACAGGTGGACTGAAGCTTTCTTT. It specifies CASTTEDRWTEAFF.

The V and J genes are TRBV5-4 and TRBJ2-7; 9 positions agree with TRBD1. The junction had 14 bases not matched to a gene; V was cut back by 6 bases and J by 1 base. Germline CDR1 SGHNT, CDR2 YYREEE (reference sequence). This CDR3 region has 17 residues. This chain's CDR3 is CASTPQTGTGTSYEQYF. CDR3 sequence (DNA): TGTGCCAGCACCCCTCAAACCGGGACAGGGACTTCCTACGAGCAGTACTTC.

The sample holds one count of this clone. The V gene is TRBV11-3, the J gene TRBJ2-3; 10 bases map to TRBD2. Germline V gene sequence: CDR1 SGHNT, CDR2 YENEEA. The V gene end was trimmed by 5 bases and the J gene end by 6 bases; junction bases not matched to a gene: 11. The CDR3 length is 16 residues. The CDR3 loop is CASSPTTSGSRDTQYF. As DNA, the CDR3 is TGTGCCAGCAGCCCTACGACTAGCGGGTCCCGGGATACGCAGTATTTT.

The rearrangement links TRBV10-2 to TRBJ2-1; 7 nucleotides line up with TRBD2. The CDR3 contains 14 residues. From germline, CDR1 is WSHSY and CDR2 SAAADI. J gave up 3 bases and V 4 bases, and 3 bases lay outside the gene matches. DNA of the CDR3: TGCGCCAGCAGTGTCCCTAGCGGCTACAATGAGCAGTTCTTC. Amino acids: CASSVPSGYNEQFF.

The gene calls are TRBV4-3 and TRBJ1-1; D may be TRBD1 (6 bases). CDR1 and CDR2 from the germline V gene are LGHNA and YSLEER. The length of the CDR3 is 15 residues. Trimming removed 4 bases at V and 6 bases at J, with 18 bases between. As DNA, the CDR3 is TGCGCCAGCAGCCTAGAAGCGACAGGAATTGCTGAAGCTTTCTTT. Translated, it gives CASSLEATGIAEAFF.

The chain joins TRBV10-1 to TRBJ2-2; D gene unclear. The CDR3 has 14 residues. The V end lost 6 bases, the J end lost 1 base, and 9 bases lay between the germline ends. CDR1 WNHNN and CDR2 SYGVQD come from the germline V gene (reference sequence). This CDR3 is CASSPLENTGELFF. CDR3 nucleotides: TGCGCCAGCAGCCCGTTAGAGAACACCGGGGAGCTGTTTTTT.

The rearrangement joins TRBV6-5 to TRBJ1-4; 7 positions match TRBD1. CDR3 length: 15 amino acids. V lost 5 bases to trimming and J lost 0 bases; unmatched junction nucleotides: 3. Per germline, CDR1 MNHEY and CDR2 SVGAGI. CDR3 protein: CASSGDRSTNEKLFF. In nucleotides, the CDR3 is TGTGCCAGCAGTGGGGACAGATCAACTAATGAAAAACTGTTTTTT.

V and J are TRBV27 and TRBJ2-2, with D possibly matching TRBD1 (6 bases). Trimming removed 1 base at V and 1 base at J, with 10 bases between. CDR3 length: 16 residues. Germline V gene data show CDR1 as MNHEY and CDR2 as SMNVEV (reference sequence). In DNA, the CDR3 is TGTGCCAGCAGTTTATTGGGGGCGGAGAACACCGGGGAGCTGTTTTTT. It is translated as CASSLLGAENTGELFF.

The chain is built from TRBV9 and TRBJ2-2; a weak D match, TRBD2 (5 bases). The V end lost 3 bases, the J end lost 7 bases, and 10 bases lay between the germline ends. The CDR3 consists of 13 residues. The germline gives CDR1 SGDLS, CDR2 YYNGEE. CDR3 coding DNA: TGTGCCAGCAGCGAAATGGCGGGCGGGGAGCTGTTTTTT. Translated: CASSEMAGGELFF.

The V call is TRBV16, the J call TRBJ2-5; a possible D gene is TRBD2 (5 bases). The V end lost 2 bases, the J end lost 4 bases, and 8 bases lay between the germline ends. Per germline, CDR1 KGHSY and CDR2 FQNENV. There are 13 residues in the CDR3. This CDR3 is CASSQTTRETQYF. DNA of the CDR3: TGTGCCAGCAGCCAAACCACTAGAGAGACCCAGTACTTC.

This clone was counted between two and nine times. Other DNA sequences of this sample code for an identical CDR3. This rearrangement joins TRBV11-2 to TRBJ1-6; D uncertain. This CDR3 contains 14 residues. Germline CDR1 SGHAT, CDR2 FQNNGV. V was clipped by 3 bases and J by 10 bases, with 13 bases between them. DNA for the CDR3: TGTGCCAGCAGCTTGAGTTGGGAGGGATCACCCCTCCACTTT. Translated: CASSLSWEGSPLHF.